This TCR beta chain comes out of a study of T cells in Graves' hyperthyroidism and ophthalmopathy. Study-wide points: Before onset, by a median of approximately 6.8 months, the model predicted ophthalmopathy. The blood repertoire included most of the expanded thyroid clonotypes above 0.001.

Amplification yielded TCR beta CDR3 regions, with RNA transcripts as the source. The study used the HTBI primer set for a first-round RT-PCR of the TCR CDR3. TCRdb fed the multiplex PCR reads into MiXCR, producing one record per CDR3 protein. The data show hundreds of thousands of distinct CDR3 sequences, more than 15% seen once. Fresh peripheral blood, about 10 ml of it, supplied the PBMCs. This clonotype was observed a few times. Its antigen is currently unknown. Germline loops: CDR1 LNHDA, CDR2 SQIVND (reference sequence). The length of the CDR3 is 15 residues. Deletions cut 4 bases from V and 4 bases from J, with 13 bases between.

The chain employs TRBV19 and TRBJ2-2; no reliable D call. This TCR was sampled from a woman between 40 and 50 years old with Graves' ophthalmopathy. The sample was blood. CDR3 nucleotides: TGTGCCAGTAGTAACGGAAATAGATTCACCGGGGAGCTGTTTTTT. Its protein is CASSNGNRFTGELFF.